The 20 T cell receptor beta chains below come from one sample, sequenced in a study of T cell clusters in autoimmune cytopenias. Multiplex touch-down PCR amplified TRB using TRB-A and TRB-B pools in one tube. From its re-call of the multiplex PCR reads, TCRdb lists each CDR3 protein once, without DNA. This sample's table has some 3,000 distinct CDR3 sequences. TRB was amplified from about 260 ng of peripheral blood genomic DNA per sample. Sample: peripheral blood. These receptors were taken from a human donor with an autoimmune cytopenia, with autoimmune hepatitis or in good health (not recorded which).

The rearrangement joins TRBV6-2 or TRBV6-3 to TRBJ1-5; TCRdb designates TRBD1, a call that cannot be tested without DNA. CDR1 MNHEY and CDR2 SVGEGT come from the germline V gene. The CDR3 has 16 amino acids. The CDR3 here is CASSYYGGGNSQPQHF.

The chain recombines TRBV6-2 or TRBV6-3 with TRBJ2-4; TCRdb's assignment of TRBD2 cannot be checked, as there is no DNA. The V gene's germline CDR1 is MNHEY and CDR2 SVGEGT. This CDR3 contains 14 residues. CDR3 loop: CASSAGGGKNIQYF.

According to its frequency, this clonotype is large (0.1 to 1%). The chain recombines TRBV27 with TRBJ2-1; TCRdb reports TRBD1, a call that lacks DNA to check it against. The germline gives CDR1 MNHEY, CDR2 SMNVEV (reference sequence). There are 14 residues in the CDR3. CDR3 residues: CASSRANGKGEQFF.

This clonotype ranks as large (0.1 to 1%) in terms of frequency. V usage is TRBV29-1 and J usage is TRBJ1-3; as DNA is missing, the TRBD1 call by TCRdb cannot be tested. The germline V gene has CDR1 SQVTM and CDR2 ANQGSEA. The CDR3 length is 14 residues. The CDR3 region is CSATGESFGNTIYF.

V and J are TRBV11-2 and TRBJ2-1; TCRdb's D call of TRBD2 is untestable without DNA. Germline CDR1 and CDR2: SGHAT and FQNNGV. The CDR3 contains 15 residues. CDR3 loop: CASSLEGGRAHEQFF.

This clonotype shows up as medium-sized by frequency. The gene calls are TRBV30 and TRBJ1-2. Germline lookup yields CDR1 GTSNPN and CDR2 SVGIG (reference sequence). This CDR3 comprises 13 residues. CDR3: CAWSVLRNYGYTF.

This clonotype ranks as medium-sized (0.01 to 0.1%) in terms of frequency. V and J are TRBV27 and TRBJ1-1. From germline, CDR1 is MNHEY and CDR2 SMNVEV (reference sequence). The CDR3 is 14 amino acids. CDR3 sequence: CASSLAERLTEAFF.

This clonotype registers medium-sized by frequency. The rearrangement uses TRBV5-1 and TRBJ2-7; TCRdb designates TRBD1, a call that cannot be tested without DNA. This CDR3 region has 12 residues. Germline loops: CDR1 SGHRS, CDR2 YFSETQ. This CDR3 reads CASSMTGLEQYF.

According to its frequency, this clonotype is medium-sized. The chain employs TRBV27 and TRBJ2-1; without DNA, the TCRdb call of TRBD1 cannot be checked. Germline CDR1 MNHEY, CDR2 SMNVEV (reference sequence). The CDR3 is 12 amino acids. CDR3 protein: CASSRTGREQFF.

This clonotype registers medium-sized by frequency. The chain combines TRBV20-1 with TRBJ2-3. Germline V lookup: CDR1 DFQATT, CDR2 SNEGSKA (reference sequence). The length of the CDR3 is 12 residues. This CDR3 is CSARPATDTQYF.

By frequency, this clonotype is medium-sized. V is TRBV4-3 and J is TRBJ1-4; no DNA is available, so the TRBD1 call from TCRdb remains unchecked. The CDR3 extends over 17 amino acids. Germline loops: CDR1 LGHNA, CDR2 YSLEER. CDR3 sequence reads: CASSFEGHLTGDEKLFF.

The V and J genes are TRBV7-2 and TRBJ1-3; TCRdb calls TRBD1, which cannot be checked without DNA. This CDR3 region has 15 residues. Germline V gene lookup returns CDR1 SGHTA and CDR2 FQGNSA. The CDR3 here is CASSPQDRGPLTIYF.

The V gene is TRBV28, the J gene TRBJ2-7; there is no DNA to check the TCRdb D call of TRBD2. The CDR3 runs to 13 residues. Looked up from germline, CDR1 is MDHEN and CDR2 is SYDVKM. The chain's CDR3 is CASSQGTMGKQYF.

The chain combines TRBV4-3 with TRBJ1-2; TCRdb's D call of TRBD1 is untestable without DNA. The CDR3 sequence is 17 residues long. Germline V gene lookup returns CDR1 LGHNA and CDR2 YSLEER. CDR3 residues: CASSQEVGTTGIYGYTF.

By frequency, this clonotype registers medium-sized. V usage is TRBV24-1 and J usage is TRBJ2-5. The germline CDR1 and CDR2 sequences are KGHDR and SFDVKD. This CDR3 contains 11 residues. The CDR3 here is CATSVQETQYF.

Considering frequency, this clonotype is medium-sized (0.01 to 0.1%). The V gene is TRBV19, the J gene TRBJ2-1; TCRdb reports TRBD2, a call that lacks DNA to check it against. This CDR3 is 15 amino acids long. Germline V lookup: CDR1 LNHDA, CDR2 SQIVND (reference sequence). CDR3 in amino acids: CASSTDSSSYNEQFF.

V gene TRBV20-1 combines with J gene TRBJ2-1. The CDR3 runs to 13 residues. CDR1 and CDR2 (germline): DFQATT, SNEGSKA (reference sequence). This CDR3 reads CSALRGSYNEQFF.

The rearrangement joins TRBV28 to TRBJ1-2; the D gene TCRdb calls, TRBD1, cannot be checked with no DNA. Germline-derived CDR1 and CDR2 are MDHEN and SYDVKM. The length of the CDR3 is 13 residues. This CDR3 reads CASSARDARNGTF.

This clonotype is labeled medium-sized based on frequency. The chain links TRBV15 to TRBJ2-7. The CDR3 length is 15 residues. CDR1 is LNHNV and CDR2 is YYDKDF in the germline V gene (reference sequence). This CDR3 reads CATSRDKGDSYEQYF.

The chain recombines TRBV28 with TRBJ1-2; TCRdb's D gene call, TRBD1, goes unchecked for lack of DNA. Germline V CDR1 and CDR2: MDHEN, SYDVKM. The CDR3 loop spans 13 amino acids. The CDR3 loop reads CAVSWGENYGYTF.